This T cell receptor beta chain was documented in a study of shared clonotypes between healthy human individuals. Study at large: Those who served as donors were a couple of women and a few men between the ages of 18 and 49. Study observations and caveats: Clonotype sharing among the donors was expected to vary with sequencing depth.

Libraries were prepared by immunoSEQ multiplex PCR; TCRdb keeps only in-frame clonotypes and omits some of them. The repertoire includes more than 550,000 clones, 92% of them detected once, and 24% sits in the top ten. Per the germline V gene, CDR1 is MDHEN and CDR2 is SYDVKM. The length of the CDR3 is 14 residues. The V segment lost 2 bases and the J segment 5 bases; nucleotides outside the gene matches: 4. Concerning this clone itself: What it recognizes is unknown.

Selected positively for CCR7 and CD45RO-negative, naive CD8 cells excluded terminally differentiated effector memory CD45RA+ cells. The chain carries TRBV28 and TRBJ2-7; 9 positions match TRBD1. Sequencing was done on a sample of naive CD8+ T cells sorted from blood. This receptor was taken from a man aged 25-40 years in good health. CDR3 region: CASSLPTGGHEQYF. For the CDR3, the DNA is TGTGCCAGCAGTTTACCCACAGGGGGCCACGAGCAGTACTTC.